A selection of T cell receptor beta chains follows, all from one sample in a study of T cells in Graves' hyperthyroidism and ophthalmopathy. TCRdb recomputed calls from the multiplex PCR reads with MiXCR, one row per CDR3 protein. Among approximately 370,000 distinct CDR3 sequences listed, about a sixth were seen once. The sequenced sample was blood. These receptors were taken from a woman younger than 45 with Graves' hyperthyroidism that later progressed to Graves' ophthalmopathy. Each CDR3 is given with its conserved first and last residue. The D gene is left open where the match is weak. Clone size is not always given. Where it is, it says once, few, many or a class for expanded clones.

clone_size	v_call	d_call	j_call	cdr3_aa	cdr3_nt
many	TRBV30	NA	TRBJ2-7	CAWSSIWVEQYF	TGTGCCTGGAGTTCTATCTGGGTCGAGCAGTACTTC
many	TRBV12-3/TRBV12-4	NA	TRBJ2-1	CASSITPRAHEQFF	TGTGCCAGCAGTATCACGCCCCGGGCCCATGAGCAGTTCTTC
many	TRBV19	NA	TRBJ1-1	CASSILGGRTEAFF	TGTGCCAGTAGTATACTGGGGGGGAGAACTGAAGCTTTCTTT
NA	TRBV2	NA	TRBJ2-7	CASSKTSPYLGNF	TGTGCCAGCAGTAAGACCAGTCCTTACCTCGGGAACTTC
many	TRBV3-1	NA	TRBJ1-5	CASSQDRSNQPQHF	TGTGCCAGCAGCCAAGATCGAAGCAATCAGCCCCAGCATTTT
NA	TRBV27	NA	TRBJ2-1	CASNLRGFGGNEQFF	TGTGCCAGCAATTTGAGGGGATTCGGAGGCAATGAGCAGTTCTTC
many	TRBV6-1	NA	TRBJ1-1	CASSEMYGGTEAFF	TGTGCCAGCAGTGAAATGTACGGGGGGACTGAAGCTTTCTTT
few	TRBV20-1	TRBD1	TRBJ1-1	CSASGTANTEAFF	TGCAGTGCTAGTGGGACAGCGAACACTGAAGCTTTCTTT
few	TRBV15	TRBD1	TRBJ1-5	CATSRDSGTGINQPQHF	TGTGCCACCAGCAGAGATTCGGGGACAGGTATCAATCAGCCCCAGCATTTT
few	TRBV18	NA	TRBJ1-5	CASSGASSNQPQHF	TGTGCCAGCTCGGGGGCGAGCAGCAATCAGCCCCAGCATTTT
NA	TRBV4-1	TRBD1	TRBJ1-2	CASSQVQGSASYGYTF	TGCGCCAGCAGCCAAGTACAGGGGTCCGCGAGCTATGGCTACACCTTC
many	TRBV12-3/TRBV12-4	NA	TRBJ2-3	CASSLELALTDTQYF	TGTGCCAGCAGTTTAGAACTAGCCCTCACAGATACGCAGTATTTT
many	TRBV27	NA	TRBJ2-7	CASSLRGNFAYEQYF	TGTGCCAGCAGTTTAAGAGGTAACTTCGCCTACGAGCAGTACTTC
NA	TRBV12-3/TRBV12-4	TRBD1	TRBJ1-1	CASSQQGRGTEAFF	TGTGCCAGCAGTCAACAGGGGAGGGGAACTGAAGCTTTCTTT
many	TRBV5-1	NA	TRBJ2-7	CASSLSLEGYEQYF	TGCGCCAGCAGCTTGTCTCTAGAGGGCTACGAGCAGTACTTC
NA	TRBV6-5	NA	TRBJ1-1	CASSYAGDEAFF	TGTGCCAGCAGTTACGCGGGGGATGAAGCTTTCTTT
NA	TRBV2	NA	TRBJ2-7	CASKIGRDLSSYEQYF	TGTGCCAGCAAGATAGGACGGGACTTATCTAGCTACGAGCAGTACTTC
NA	TRBV27	NA	TRBJ2-3	CASSSIGSASADTQYF	TGTGCCAGCAGTTCGATTGGGAGCGCAAGCGCAGATACGCAGTATTTT
many	TRBV28	NA	TRBJ1-5	CASFSGVFNNQPQHF	TGTGCCAGCTTTTCCGGGGTTTTCAACAATCAGCCCCAGCATTTT
NA	TRBV7-9	TRBD1	TRBJ2-1	CASSLTGPPSGTGGWGPSGLEQFF	TGTGCCAGCAGCCTTACCGGGCCCCCTTCCGGGACAGGGGGCTGGGGGCCTAGCGGGCTTGAGCAGTTCTTC
few	TRBV20-1	NA	TRBJ2-3	CSARYGTSLTDTQYF	TGCAGTGCTAGATACGGGACCTCACTCACAGATACGCAGTATTTT
many	TRBV6-1	TRBD1	TRBJ2-5	CASSEVTGGQETQYF	TGTGCCAGCAGTGAAGTAACAGGGGGCCAAGAGACCCAGTACTTC
NA	TRBV2	TRBD2	TRBJ2-7	CASSYFLSGRHEQYF	TGTGCCAGCAGTTACTTTCTTAGCGGGAGGCACGAGCAGTACTTC
many	TRBV28	NA	TRBJ1-2	CASSHTVRQVHYGYTF	TGTGCCAGCAGCCATACCGTCCGCCAGGTCCACTATGGCTACACCTTC